This T cell receptor beta chain appears in the sequencing data of a study of cytomegalovirus exposure and HLA in healthy donors (dated by TCRdb to 2016 to 2017). Regarding the study in general: An earlier analysis of approximately 600 of the donors reported roughly 270 Gb of sequence data and roughly 110 million unique TCR beta sequences from about 200 million T cells. The aim of the study was to test whether cataloging public T cell receptors could identify signatures of past pathogen exposure. A later analysis re-analyzed previously published TCR beta repertoires from about 730 donors and added high-resolution HLA genotyping to study TCR occurrence patterns. Rather than drawing on any new phenotypic data, the later analysis identified candidate immune exposures from TCR beta sequences and the way those sequences occurred across donors. Because of strong linkage in the cohort, four to six DR-DQ haplotypes were treated as single units for association and clustering. An early release covering roughly 600 HLA-typed donors comprised 250 to 350 gigabases of sequencing data and around 85 million unique TCR sequences. The study used immunosequencing to profile the T cell repertoires of more than 650 subjects and linked those repertoires to cytomegalovirus serostatus. Donor age, sex, ethnicity and CMV serostatus were compiled together with the repertoire data. All discovery cohort repertoires had been generated on a single sequencing platform. HLA typing covered class I and class II loci at four-digit resolution. An earlier analysis of fewer than 750 of the donors used high-throughput TCR beta sequencing to judge whether each TCR beta V gene segment behaved as functional or pseudogenic. To predict cytomegalovirus infection status, the study brought together high-throughput TCR immunosequencing, statistical association of individual TCRs with disease status, and machine learning. A separate validation cohort of approximately 130 different subjects was used in addition to the 666-subject first cohort. The number of typed donors differed by locus: 629-630 for A, B, C, DRB1 and DQB1; 522 for DQA1; 606 for DPA1; and some 430 for DPB1. The genetic ancestry cluster associated with self-reported Caucasian donors included 80% to 90% of the 398 genotyped donors. Among 300 to 500 genotyped donors of the cohort, an average of approximately 200,000 unique TCR beta nucleotide sequences was sequenced per donor, of which 15% to 20% were non-productive. A later genetic analysis took genome-wide SNP genotypes for about 55% of the 666 donors and used that subset as a discovery cohort. On the study overall, not on this receptor specifically: Presence/absence analyses assumed roughly uniform sequencing depth across donors, an assumption that may not hold. In a later analysis, HLA-associated TCR beta chains showed more clonal expansion and lower generation probabilities than non-associated chains that were equally common. A further reported finding was that TCR beta sequences accurately predicted the HLA-A and HLA-B alleles for most subjects in the first cohort. The earlier analysis of 587 of the donors excluded 15 to 20 rarely observed V segments, including chromosome 9 orphons, because counts were too low. The authors suggested that the approach could potentially be generalized to other disease states and immunological phenotypes. The sequencing pipeline was judged likely to have produced a cluster of highly shared sequence variants as a technical artifact. Several of the top co-occurrence clusters appeared to be linked to parvovirus B19, influenza, CMV and Epstein-Barr virus, according to a later analysis. Because the 87-base-pair reads could not distinguish some IMGT-functional V segments, including TRBV6-2 and TRBV6-3, those segments were excluded. This cohort had only TCR beta chains sequenced, and the lack of alpha or paired-chain data limited which features could be detected. Broadly in line with IMGT annotations, most TCR beta V segments showed up in productive rearrangements about 87% or about 30% of the time in an earlier analysis of several hundred of the donors. According to a later analysis, TCR association rates differed among HLA loci, with DRB1 alleles showing the most associated TCRs and HLA-C alleles showing the fewest. Immune exposure information for the cohort was limited to CMV serostatus. Compared with the roughly 720-donor mean, donors in an Asian-associated ancestry cluster had fewer N-insertions in productive TCRs, according to a later genetic analysis. The study listed 164 TCR beta chains as associated with cytomegalovirus. In both the original and validation cohorts, the classifier was reported to diagnose cytomegalovirus status with high specificity and sensitivity. In vitro tests confirmed that a few of the cytomegalovirus-associated TCR beta chains recognize cytomegalovirus antigens. When HLA alleles, especially DR and DQ, strongly co-occurred, TCR associations were difficult to assign to individual alleles. In a later analysis, 15,000 to 20,000 TCR beta sequences were associated with specific HLA alleles at a false discovery rate of 0.05. While some public TCRs were present in many individuals, most TCR sequences turned up only very rarely across donors. Correlated functional status among segregating V segments might reflect linkage disequilibrium, but an unknown experimental factor could not be ruled out. Because some donors lacked HLA typing at each locus, the association tests relied only on the typed subset. An association between a missense DCLRE1C variant and V-gene and J-gene trimming of TCR beta chains was found in a later genetic analysis and replicated in an independent cohort. In a later analysis, most CMV-associated TCR beta chains were found to appear HLA-restricted, with HLA associations seemingly driven largely by CMV exposure.

As for this clone: It has no known antigen specificity. Within one base of it there is no much larger clone, and no base qualities were kept.

Germline trimming: 0 bases from V, 5 bases from J; junction bases outside gene matches: 4. CDR1 SGDLS and CDR2 YYNGEE are derived from the germline V gene. The CDR3 spans 15 residues, from the cysteine through the phenylalanine. The DNA shown is the 45-base CDR3, in frame from base 1. The cohort consisted of 666 healthy bone marrow donors. All cohort members were sampled while nominally healthy, although unrecorded immune exposures were likely present. The donor tested CMV seronegative and was one of the 352 seronegative cohort members. Each donor provided a peripheral blood sample, and peripheral blood mononuclear cells were used for TCR beta sequencing. Genomic DNA extraction from the blood cell samples was performed with the Qiagen DNeasy Blood Extraction Kit. Receptors were amplified or captured by the immunoSEQ multiplex PCR assay. For the multiplex PCR, a mixture combining 60 forward primers for TCR Vbeta segments and 13 reverse primers for TCR Jbeta segments was used. The CDR3 region of rearranged TCR beta genes was amplified from genomic DNA by a multiplex PCR assay. Amplified TCR beta libraries were sequenced as 87-base-pair reads on the Illumina HiSeq System. The authors processed their data as follows. Across the 700 or so repertoires, a later analysis counted 80 million or so unique TCR beta chains, roughly 11 million of which were shared by at least two donors. To remove PCR and sequencing errors, raw reads were error-corrected and collapsed into unique sequences using a nearest-neighbor algorithm that merged closely related sequences. CDR3 sequences were aligned to IMGT reference sequences to assign V, D and J gene segments. For a sequence to be retained, a match of at least six nucleotides was required to both a V gene segment and a J gene segment. Rearrangements were called productive when the CDR3 lacked stop codons and stayed in frame with V and J; all others were non-productive. Following IMGT convention, CDR3 was defined as the stretch from the second conserved V-encoded cysteine to the conserved J-encoded phenylalanine. The earlier analysis of about 620 of the donors excluded sequences that lacked an unambiguous match to a single V gene segment. In an earlier analysis of roughly 500 of the donors, V segments were called functional above 56.7% productive rearrangements and were called segregating when the between-donor standard deviation exceeded 5%. To diagnose cytomegalovirus status from the catalog of TCR beta chain sequences, a statistical classification framework was built. In a later analysis, V and J genes were assigned by comparing TCR nucleotide sequences against IMGT/GENE-DB human TR gene sequences. A later analysis assigned CDR3 sequences and most-parsimonious VDJ recombination scenarios with the TCRdist pipeline. In a later analysis, every TCR beta chain was defined by the combination of its CDR3 amino acid sequence and its V-gene family, and reads without a unique V-gene family were dropped. To address suspected cross-contamination and a sequencing artifact, a later analysis removed a few hundred highly shared, low-generation-probability nucleotide sequences. A later analysis calculated a clonal expansion index for each public chain from normalized within-repertoire ranks of inferred template counts. In a later analysis, generation probabilities were computed using a VDJ recombination model fitted to out-of-frame rearrangements, and the results were checked against IGoR. In a later analysis, TCR-TCR, TCR-HLA and TCR-CMV co-occurrence was scored with hypergeometric tests, and a repertoire-size bias correction was applied to TCR pairs. False discovery rates were estimated in a later analysis by permuting HLA or CMV assignments 20 times. In a later analysis, co-occurring TCRs were grouped using DBSCAN, and TCRdist sequence similarity was added for clustering within HLA-allele-positive subsets. For co-occurrence clustering, repertoires with fewer than 30,000 or more than 120,000 public chains were excluded, along with about five repertoires with anomalous nucleotide sharing. Imported from immuneACCESS, the table was reduced by TCRdb to in-frame sequences with V and J called. These copies leave out some clones; in studies compared against another copy, an unresolved V gene accounts for under half, and the cause of the remainder is not known. V and J calls and clone size are as listed in that table; D and trimming were resolved from the DNA. The sample has 150,000 to 200,000 clones on record, 85% to 90% of them singletons. The top ten hold approximately 1.9% of the sample.

This TCR was sampled from a woman in her late teens or twenties in good health and CMV-seronegative. The source material was PBMCs. The chain is assembled from TRBV9 and TRBJ1-5, and 8 junctional nucleotides match TRBD1. Read as DNA, the sequence is TGTGCCAGCAGCGTAGAATCAGGGGGCGATCAGCCCCAGCATTTT. Its protein is CASSVESGGDQPQHF.